The 21 T cell receptor beta chains listed next were all sequenced from one sample in a study of CD8 T cells in ankylosing spondylitis. A single record per CDR3 protein comes from TCRdb applying MiXCR to the 5' RACE reads. The profile covers some 240,000 distinct CDR3 sequences, with about a sixth appearing a single time and roughly a third taken by the ten largest. The sample consisted of blood, either unsorted or a sorted T cell fraction (not recorded which). These receptors were taken from a male donor with ankylosing spondylitis or in good health (not recorded which).

This clonotype was counted between two and nine times. The chain joins TRBV7-9 to TRBJ2-1; 7 bases are shared with TRBD1. V gave up 6 bases and J gave up 5 bases; unmatched junction bases: 4. Germline V gene lookup returns CDR1 SEHNR and CDR2 FQNEAQ (reference sequence). This CDR3 has 13 amino acids. The CDR3 sequence: CASSTGTDNEQFF. As DNA, the CDR3 is TGTGCCAGCAGTACCGGGACAGACAATGAGCAGTTCTTC.

This clonotype was seen ten or more times. The chain uses TRBV24-1 and TRBJ2-3; TRBD2 aligns across 7 bases. Per the germline V gene, CDR1 is KGHDR and CDR2 is SFDVKD. This CDR3 is 17 amino acids long. V was clipped by 3 bases and J by 0 bases; unmatched bases: 8. CDR3 in amino acids: CATSDPAGTISTDTQYF. DNA of the CDR3: TGTGCCACCAGTGATCCGGCCGGGACTATAAGCACAGATACGCAGTATTTT.

The rearrangement links TRBV7-2 to TRBJ2-7, with TRBD1 matching 7 bases. Germline lookup yields CDR1 SGHTA and CDR2 FQGNSA. The ends lost 4 bases at V and 4 bases at J; junction bases unmatched: 7. This CDR3 is 14 amino acids long. CDR3 sequence (DNA): TGTGCCAGCAGCTCTGGGACAGTTGGGTACGAGCAGTACTTC. Its translation is CASSSGTVGYEQYF.

This rearrangement joins TRBV19 to TRBJ1-1; tentatively, D is TRBD1 (6 bases). The CDR3 sequence is 16 residues long. The V gene's germline CDR1 is LNHDA and CDR2 SQIVND (reference sequence). With 9 bases removed from V and 5 bases from J, the gap between germline ends came to 25 bases. The CDR3 loop is CASRSREGGFETEAFF. CDR3 DNA sequence: TGTGCCAGCCGATCAAGGGAGGGGGGGTTCGAGACTGAAGCTTTCTTT.

A single count supports this clonotype. The V and J genes are TRBV5-5 and TRBJ2-5, with 14 positions matching TRBD2. CDR1 is SGHKS and CDR2 is YYEKEE in the germline V gene (reference sequence). The trim removed 2 bases at V and 5 bases at J, leaving 2 bases unmatched. This CDR3 contains 15 residues. The CDR3 reads CASSFGTSGSETQYF. In nucleotides, the CDR3 is TGTGCCAGCAGCTTCGGGACTAGCGGGAGTGAGACCCAGTACTTC.

A single count supports this clonotype. J is TRBJ2-1 and V is TRBV11-2; 8 nucleotides match TRBD2. Unmatched junction bases numbered 1, after V lost 1 base and J lost 5 bases. CDR3 size: 14 residues. Germline CDR1 and CDR2: SGHAT and FQNNGV. Here the CDR3 DNA reads TGTGCCAGCAGCTTAGTACTAGCGGACAATGAGCAGTTCTTC. Its translation: CASSLVLADNEQFF.

In this sample, this clonotype turned up once. The chain employs TRBV29-1 and TRBJ2-7, with TRBD2 identical over 8 bases. V lost 5 bases and J lost 5; bases outside the gene matches: 5. CDR3 length: 12 amino acids. From germline, CDR1 is SQVTM and CDR2 ANQGSEA. CDR3 sequence (DNA): TGCAGCGTTCTTAGCGGGATGGACGAGCAGTACTTC. Translated: CSVLSGMDEQYF.

The CDR3 DNA reads as TGTGCCAGCAGCTTGCTAGCGGGAGGGCCAGTCCACGAGCAGTACTTC. Its translation is CASSLLAGGPVHEQYF. The chain links TRBV7-2 to TRBJ2-7; 12 bases agree with TRBD2. J was trimmed by 5 bases and V by 3 bases; bases with no gene match: 8. Germline V gene lookup returns CDR1 SGHTA and CDR2 FQGNSA. The CDR3 runs 16 residues.

This clonotype was detected only a few times. The rearrangement uses TRBV12-3 or TRBV12-4 and TRBJ2-1; TRBD2 matches 10 bases. J gave up 5 bases and V 2 bases, and 3 bases lay outside the gene matches. The CDR3 spans 15 residues. The CDR3 sequence: CASSLLAGADNEQFF. The CDR3 coding sequence is TGTGCCAGCAGTTTACTAGCGGGAGCTGACAATGAGCAGTTCTTC.

In its sample, this clonotype was seen many times. This rearrangement joins TRBV9 to TRBJ1-3; D possibly corresponds to TRBD1 (5 bases). The CDR3 totals 12 residues. With 8 bases removed from V and 4 bases from J, the gap between germline ends came to 10 bases. CDR1 is SGDLS and CDR2 is YYNGEE in the germline V gene. CDR3: CASGDGGNTIYF. CDR3 DNA sequence: TGTGCCAGTGGGGACGGAGGAAACACCATATATTTT.

This clonotype was picked up many times. This sequence joins TRBV5-1 and TRBJ2-1, with D tentatively TRBD2 (6 bases). V was trimmed by 0 bases and J by 3 bases, leaving 10 bases between them. Looked up from germline, CDR1 is SGHRS and CDR2 is YFSETQ. The CDR3 spans 15 residues. CDR3 bases: TGCGCCAGCAGCTTGGCCCCGACTAGCTACAATGAGCAGTTCTTC. Translating gives CASSLAPTSYNEQFF. The variable domain in full, completed from reference TRBV5-1 and TRBJ2-1, reads KAGVTQTPRYLIKTRGQQVTLSCSPISGHRSVSWYQQTPGQGLQFLFEYFSETQRNKGNFPGRFSGRQFSNSRSEMNVSTLELGDSALYLCASSLAPTSYNEQFFGPGTRLTVL.

In its sample, this clonotype was seen a few times. The chain uses TRBV7-2 and TRBJ2-1; TRBD2 matches at 12 bases. V shed 5 bases and J 6 bases; nucleotides not matched to a gene: 5. The germline V gene has CDR1 SGHTA and CDR2 FQGNSA. The CDR3 extends over 15 amino acids. DNA of the CDR3: TGTGCCAGCAGCGCGACTAGCGGGAGACGCAATGAGCAGTTCTTC. Protein product: CASSATSGRRNEQFF.

This clonotype was seen only a few times. The chain has TRBV29-1 and TRBJ2-3, with TRBD2 matching 9 bases. The CDR3 consists of 13 residues. In germline, CDR1 is SQVTM, CDR2 ANQGSEA. V dropped 3 bases and J dropped 6; count of bases not matched to a gene: 4. Here the CDR3 reads CSVDSGRKDTQYF. The CDR3 nucleotides read TGCAGCGTTGATAGCGGGAGAAAGGATACGCAGTATTTT.

The chain recombines TRBV19 with TRBJ2-7; tentatively, D is TRBD1 (5 bases). The CDR3 loop spans 14 amino acids. V was shortened by 3 bases and J by 3 bases, with 12 bases between the two germline ends. Germline V gene lookup returns CDR1 LNHDA and CDR2 SQIVND (reference sequence). The CDR3 nucleotides read TGTGCCAGTAGTATGGACAATTCTATCTACGAGCAGTACTTC. Translating it yields CASSMDNSIYEQYF.

This clonotype has only a few counts. V is TRBV7-8 and J is TRBJ2-1, with TRBD2 matching 11 bases. Germline V lookup: CDR1 SGHVS, CDR2 FQNEAQ. The CDR3 totals 20 residues. Trimming at V came to 4 bases and at J to 0 bases, leaving 14 bases not matched to a gene. CDR3 loop: CASSSLPPGLADSSYNEQFF. The CDR3 DNA follows: TGTGCCAGCAGCTCCCTCCCGCCGGGACTAGCGGATAGCTCCTACAATGAGCAGTTCTTC.

This clonotype has more than one count but fewer than ten. V gene TRBV4-3 combines with J gene TRBJ1-3; D gene uncertain. Trimming took 0 bases from V and 4 from J, leaving 10 bases between them. Germline assignment: CDR1 LGHNA and CDR2 YSLEER. The CDR3 length is 15 residues. For the CDR3, the DNA is TGCGCCAGCAGCCAAGATGTCACAAGCGGAAACACCATATATTTT. It encodes CASSQDVTSGNTIYF.

This clonotype occurred many times. This chain links TRBV27 with TRBJ2-7; 13 bases fit TRBD2. Germline CDR1 and CDR2: MNHEY and SMNVEV (reference sequence). The CDR3 spans 15 residues. Trimming cost V 4 bases and J 6 bases; bases outside gene matches: 6. The CDR3 DNA reads TGTGCCAGCAGTTCCCGACTAGCGGGAGGACGCGAGCAGTACTTC. It codes for CASSSRLAGGREQYF.

The chain has TRBV7-9 and TRBJ2-1; D is unresolved. V was cut by 1 base and J by 8 bases, with 12 bases left in between. Germline V CDR1 and CDR2: SEHNR, FQNEAQ (reference sequence). The CDR3 is 14 residues long. The DNA of the CDR3 is TGTGCCAGCAGCTTAGGAGTTGGTTTCCATGAGCAGTTCTTC. This translates into CASSLGVGFHEQFF.

The chain links TRBV5-1 to TRBJ2-7, with D tentatively TRBD2 (6 bases). The CDR3 runs to 15 residues. The V gene's germline CDR1 is SGHRS and CDR2 YFSETQ. The germline V and J ends were trimmed by 0 bases and 1 base, with 11 bases remaining between them. The CDR3 sequence is CASSLADGSSYEQYF. DNA of the CDR3: TGCGCCAGCAGCTTGGCCGACGGGAGTTCCTACGAGCAGTACTTC.

This clonotype was seen more than once but under ten times. The chain joins TRBV1 to TRBJ2-1; the table's D call of TRBD2 was not tested on the DNA. TRBV1 is a recognized pseudogene. This CDR3 has 18 residues. CDR3 loop: CTSSQDPITSGRVAEQFF. The CDR3 coding sequence is TGCACCAGCAGCCAAGATCCCATTACTAGCGGGAGGGTGGCTGAGCAGTTCTTC.

V gene TRBV29-1 combines with J gene TRBJ2-7; 9 bases fit TRBD2. Unmatched junction bases numbered 8, after V lost 1 base and J lost 4 bases. The CDR3 spans 15 residues. Germline assignment: CDR1 SQVTM and CDR2 ANQGSEA. The CDR3 DNA sequence: TGCAGCGTTGAAGCCAGGGCGGGAGGGCTTTACGAGCAGTACTTC. Translated, it gives CSVEARAGGLYEQYF.